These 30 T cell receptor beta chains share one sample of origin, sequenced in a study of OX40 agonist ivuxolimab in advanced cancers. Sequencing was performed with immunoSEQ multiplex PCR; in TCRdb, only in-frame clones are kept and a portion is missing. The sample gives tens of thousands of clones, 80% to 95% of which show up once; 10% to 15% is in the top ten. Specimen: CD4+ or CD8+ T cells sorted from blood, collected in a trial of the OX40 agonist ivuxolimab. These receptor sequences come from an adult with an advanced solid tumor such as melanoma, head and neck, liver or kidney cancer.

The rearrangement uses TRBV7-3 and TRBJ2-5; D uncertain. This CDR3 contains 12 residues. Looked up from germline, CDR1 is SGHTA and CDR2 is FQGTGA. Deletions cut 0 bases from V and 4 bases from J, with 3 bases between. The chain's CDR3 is CASSLTRETQYF. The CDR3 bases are TGTGCCAGCAGCTTAACCAGAGAGACCCAGTACTTC.

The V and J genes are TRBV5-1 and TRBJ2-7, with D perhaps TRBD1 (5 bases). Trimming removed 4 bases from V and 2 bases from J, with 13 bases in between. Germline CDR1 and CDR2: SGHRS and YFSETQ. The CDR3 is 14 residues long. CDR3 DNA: TGCGCCAGCAGCCAACGTCAGGGAACCTACGAGCAGTACTTC. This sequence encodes CASSQRQGTYEQYF.

The CDR3 DNA is TGTGCCAGCAGGATGGGACGTACGCAAGAGACCCAGTACTTC. This gives the protein CASRMGRTQETQYF. This rearrangement joins TRBV6-4 to TRBJ2-5; D might be TRBD1 or TRBD2, each matching 5 bases. The length of the CDR3 is 14 residues. Trimming shortened V by 6 bases and J by 2 bases, and 13 bases separated the two germline ends. Germline V gene data show CDR1 as MRHNA and CDR2 as SNTAGT.

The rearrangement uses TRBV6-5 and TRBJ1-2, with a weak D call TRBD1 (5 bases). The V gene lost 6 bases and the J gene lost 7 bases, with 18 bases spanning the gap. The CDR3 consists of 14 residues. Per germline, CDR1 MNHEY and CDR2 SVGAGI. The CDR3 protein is CASRKDQGSLGYTF. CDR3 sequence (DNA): TGTGCCAGCAGAAAAGATCAGGGTTCCCTTGGCTACACCTTC.

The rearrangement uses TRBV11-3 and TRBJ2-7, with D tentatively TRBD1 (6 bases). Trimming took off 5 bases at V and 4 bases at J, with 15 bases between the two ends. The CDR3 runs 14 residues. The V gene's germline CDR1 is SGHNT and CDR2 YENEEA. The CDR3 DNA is TGTGCCAGCAGCCCCACGGCAGGGGCATACGAGCAGTACTTC. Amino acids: CASSPTAGAYEQYF.

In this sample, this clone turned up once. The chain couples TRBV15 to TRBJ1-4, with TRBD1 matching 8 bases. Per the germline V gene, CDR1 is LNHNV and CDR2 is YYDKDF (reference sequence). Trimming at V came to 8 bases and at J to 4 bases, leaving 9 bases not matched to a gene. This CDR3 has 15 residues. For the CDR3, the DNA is TGTGCCACCGGGGGGACAGGCCGTTATAATGAAAAACTGTTTTTT. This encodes CATGGTGRYNEKLFF.

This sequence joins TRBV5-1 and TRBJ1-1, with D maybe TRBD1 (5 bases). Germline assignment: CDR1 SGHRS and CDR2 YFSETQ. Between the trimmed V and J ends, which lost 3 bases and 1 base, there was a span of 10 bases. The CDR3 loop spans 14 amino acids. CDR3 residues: CASSSGPTNTEAFF. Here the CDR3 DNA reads TGCGCCAGCAGCTCGGGACCTACGAACACTGAAGCTTTCTTT. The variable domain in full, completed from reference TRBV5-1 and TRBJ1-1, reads KAGVTQTPRYLIKTRGQQVTLSCSPISGHRSVSWYQQTPGQGLQFLFEYFSETQRNKGNFPGRFSGRQFSNSRSEMNVSTLELGDSALYLCASSSGPTNTEAFFGQGTRLTVV.

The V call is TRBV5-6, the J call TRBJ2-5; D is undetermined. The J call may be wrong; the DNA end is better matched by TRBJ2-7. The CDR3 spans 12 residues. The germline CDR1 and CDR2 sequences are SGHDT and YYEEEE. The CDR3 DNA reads TGTGCCAGCAGCACCCTTGGCTACGAGCAGTACTTC. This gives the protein CASSTLGYEQYF.

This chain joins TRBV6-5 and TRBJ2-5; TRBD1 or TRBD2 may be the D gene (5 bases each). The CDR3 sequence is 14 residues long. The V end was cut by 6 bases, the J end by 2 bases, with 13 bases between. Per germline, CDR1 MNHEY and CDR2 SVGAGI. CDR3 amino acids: CASRGPGPQETQYF. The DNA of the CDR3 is TGTGCCAGCAGGGGACCGGGACCTCAAGAGACCCAGTACTTC.

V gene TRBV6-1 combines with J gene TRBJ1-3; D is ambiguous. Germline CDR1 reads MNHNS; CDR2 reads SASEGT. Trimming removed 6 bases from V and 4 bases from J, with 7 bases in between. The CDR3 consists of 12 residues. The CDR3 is CASSPRGNTIYF. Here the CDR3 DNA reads TGTGCCAGCAGCCCCAGGGGAAACACCATATATTTT.

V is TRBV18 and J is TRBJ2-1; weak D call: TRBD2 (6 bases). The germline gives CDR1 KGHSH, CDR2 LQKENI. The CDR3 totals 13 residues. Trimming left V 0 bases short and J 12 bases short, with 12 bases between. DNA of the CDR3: TGTGCCAGCTCACCACCGGAGCGGGCAGGGCAGTTCTTC. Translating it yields CASSPPERAGQFF.

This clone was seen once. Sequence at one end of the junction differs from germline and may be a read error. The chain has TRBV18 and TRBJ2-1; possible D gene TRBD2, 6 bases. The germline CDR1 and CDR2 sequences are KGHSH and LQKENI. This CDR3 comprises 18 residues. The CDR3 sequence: CASTPPNREIRSYNEQFF. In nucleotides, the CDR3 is TGTGCCAGCACACCACCTAACCGGGAGATCAGGTCCTACAATGAGCAGTTCTTC.

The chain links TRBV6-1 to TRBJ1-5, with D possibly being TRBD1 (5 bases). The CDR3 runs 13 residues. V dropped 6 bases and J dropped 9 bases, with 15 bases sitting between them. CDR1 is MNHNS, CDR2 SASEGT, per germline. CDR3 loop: CASRPGPLMPQHF. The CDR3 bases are TGTGCCAGCAGACCGGGACCCCTTATGCCCCAGCATTTT.

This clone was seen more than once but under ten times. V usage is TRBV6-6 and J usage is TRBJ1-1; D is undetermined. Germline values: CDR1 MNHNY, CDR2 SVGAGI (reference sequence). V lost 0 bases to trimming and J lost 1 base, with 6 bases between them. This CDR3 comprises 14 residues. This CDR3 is CASSYSSANTEAFF. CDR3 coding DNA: TGTGCCAGCAGTTACTCGAGCGCGAACACTGAAGCTTTCTTT.

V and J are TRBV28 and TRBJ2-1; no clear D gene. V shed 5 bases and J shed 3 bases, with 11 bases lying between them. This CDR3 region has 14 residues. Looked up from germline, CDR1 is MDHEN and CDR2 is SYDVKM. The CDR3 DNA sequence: TGTGCCAGCAGTCCCTCTAGAGACTACAATGAGCAGTTCTTC. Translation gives CASSPSRDYNEQFF.

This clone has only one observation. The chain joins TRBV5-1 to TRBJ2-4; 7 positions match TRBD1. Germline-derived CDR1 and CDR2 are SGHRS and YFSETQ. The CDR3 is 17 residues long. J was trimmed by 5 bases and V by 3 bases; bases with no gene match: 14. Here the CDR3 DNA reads TGCGCCAGCAGCTCTTCCTCCAAGGGGGCCCGTGAAAACATTCAGTACTTC. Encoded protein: CASSSSSKGARENIQYF.

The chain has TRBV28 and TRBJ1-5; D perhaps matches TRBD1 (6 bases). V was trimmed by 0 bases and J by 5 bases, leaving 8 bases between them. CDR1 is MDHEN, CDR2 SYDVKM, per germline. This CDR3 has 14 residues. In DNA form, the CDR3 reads TGTGCCAGCAGTTTATGGGAGGGGGATCAGCCCCAGCATTTT. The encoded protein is CASSLWEGDQPQHF.

DNA for the CDR3: TGTGCCAGCAGTTCCCCGGGCACAGGGGGCTCGGATACTGAAGCTTTCTTT. The encoded protein is CASSSPGTGGSDTEAFF. V and J are TRBV28 and TRBJ1-1, with 9 bases that match TRBD1. The V gene's germline CDR1 is MDHEN and CDR2 SYDVKM. This CDR3 region has 17 residues. V lost 4 bases, J lost 5 bases, and 14 bases stayed unmatched. The variable domain in full, completed from reference TRBV28 and TRBJ1-1, reads DVKVTQSSRYLVKRTGEKVFLECVQDMDHENMFWYRQDPGLGLRLIYFSYDVKMKEKGDIPEGYSVSREKKERFSLILESASTNQTSMYLCASSSPGTGGSDTEAFFGQGTRLTVV.

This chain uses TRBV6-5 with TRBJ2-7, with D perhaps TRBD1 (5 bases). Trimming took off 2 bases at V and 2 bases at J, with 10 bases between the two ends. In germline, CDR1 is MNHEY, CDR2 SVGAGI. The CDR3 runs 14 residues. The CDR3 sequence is CASSYGAEPYEQYF. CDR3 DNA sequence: TGTGCCAGCAGTTACGGGGCGGAGCCCTACGAGCAGTACTTC.

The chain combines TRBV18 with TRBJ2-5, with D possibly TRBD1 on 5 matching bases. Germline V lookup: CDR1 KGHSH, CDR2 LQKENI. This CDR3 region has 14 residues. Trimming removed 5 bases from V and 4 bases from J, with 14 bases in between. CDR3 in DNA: TGTGCCAGCTCAAAACCGACAGAAGGAGAGACCCAGTACTTC. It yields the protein CASSKPTEGETQYF.

CDR3 coding DNA: TGTGCCAGCAGCTTAATCCAGTCTCACCAATATGGCTACACCTTC. Its protein is CASSLIQSHQYGYTF. The chain couples TRBV7-8 to TRBJ1-2; D is ambiguous. Germline CDR1 is SGHVS and CDR2 is FQNEAQ. This CDR3 spans 15 amino acids. Deletions cut 2 bases from V and 5 bases from J, with 15 bases between.

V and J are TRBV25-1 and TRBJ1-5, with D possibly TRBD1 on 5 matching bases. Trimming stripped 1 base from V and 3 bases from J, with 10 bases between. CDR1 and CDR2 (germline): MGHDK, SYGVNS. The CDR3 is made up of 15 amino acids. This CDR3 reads CASSEWGTDNQPQHF. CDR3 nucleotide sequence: TGTGCCAGCAGTGAATGGGGGACTGACAATCAGCCCCAGCATTTT.

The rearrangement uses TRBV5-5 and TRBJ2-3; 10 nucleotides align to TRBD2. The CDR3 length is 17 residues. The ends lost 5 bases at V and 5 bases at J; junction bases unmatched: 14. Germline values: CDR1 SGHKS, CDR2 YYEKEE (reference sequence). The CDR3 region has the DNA TGTGCCAGCAGACGGGGGGCTAGCGGGAGAAGCTTAGATACGCAGTATTTT. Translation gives CASRRGASGRSLDTQYF.

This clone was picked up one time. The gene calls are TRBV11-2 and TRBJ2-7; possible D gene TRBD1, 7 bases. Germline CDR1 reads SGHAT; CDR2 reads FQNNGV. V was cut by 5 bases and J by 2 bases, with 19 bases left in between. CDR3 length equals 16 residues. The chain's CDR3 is CASSPLNRGGTYEQYF. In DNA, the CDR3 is TGTGCCAGCAGCCCACTCAACAGGGGAGGCACCTACGAGCAGTACTTC.

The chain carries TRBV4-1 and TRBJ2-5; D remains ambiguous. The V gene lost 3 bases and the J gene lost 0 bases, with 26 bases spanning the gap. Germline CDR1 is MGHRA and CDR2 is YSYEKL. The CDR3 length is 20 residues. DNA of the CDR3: TGCGCCAGCAGCCAGTCCATATTCGTGGGTGACATGGGGTACCAAGAGACCCAGTACTTC. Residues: CASSQSIFVGDMGYQETQYF.

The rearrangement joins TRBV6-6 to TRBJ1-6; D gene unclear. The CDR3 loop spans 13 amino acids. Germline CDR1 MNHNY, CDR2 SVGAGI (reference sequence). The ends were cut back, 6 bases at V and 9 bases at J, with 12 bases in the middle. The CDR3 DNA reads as TGTGCCAGCAGCCGGAACATGGGTTCACCCCTCCACTTT. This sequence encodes CASSRNMGSPLHF.

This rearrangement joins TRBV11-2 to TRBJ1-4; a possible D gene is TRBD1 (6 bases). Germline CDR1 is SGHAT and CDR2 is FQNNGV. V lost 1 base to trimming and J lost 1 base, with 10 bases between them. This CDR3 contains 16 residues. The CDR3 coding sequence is TGTGCCAGCAGCTTAGTTACAGGGAGAACTAATGAAAAACTGTTTTTT. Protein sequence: CASSLVTGRTNEKLFF.

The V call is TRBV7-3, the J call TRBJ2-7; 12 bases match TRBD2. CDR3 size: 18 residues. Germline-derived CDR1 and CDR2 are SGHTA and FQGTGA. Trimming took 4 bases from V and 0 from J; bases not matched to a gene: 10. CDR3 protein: CASSSLAGGPSSSYEQYF. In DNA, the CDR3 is TGTGCCAGCAGCTCGCTAGCGGGAGGGCCGTCTAGCTCCTACGAGCAGTACTTC.

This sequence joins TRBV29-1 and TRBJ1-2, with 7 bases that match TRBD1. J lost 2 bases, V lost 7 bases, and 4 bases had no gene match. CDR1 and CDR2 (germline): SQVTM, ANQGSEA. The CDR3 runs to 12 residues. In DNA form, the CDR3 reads TGCAGCGCGGACAGGCCGAACTATGGCTACACCTTC. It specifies CSADRPNYGYTF. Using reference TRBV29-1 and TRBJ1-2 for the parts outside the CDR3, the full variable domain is SAVISQKPSRDICQRGTSLTIQCQVDSQVTMMFWYRQQPGQSLTLIATANQGSEATYESGFVIDKFPISRPNLTFSTLTVSNMSPEDSSIYLCSADRPNYGYTFGSGTRLTVV.

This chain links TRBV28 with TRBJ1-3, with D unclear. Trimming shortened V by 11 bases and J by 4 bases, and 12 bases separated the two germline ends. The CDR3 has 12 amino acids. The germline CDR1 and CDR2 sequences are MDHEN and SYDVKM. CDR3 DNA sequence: TGTGCCTGCCGGGCAGTCGGAAACACCATATATTTT. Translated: CACRAVGNTIYF.